The next 29 T cell receptor beta chains were all read from a single sample in a study of shared clonotypes between healthy human individuals (dated by TCRdb to about 2020). Library preparation employed the immunoSEQ multiplex PCR assay. TCRdb retrieved this table from immuneACCESS and kept in-frame rearrangements only. Not all clones are present; in checked studies, unresolved V genes account for under half, and no reason is known for the remainder. Recorded for this sample are over 950,000 clones; 60% to 80% of them occurred a single time. The ten largest account for approximately 0.9% of the sample. The material sequenced was memory CD4+ T cells from PBMCs. Interpreted using the paper, the cell subset or site label stands for: CD45RA-negative fraction. These receptors came from a man between 18 and 35 years old in good health. Some clones in this sample may be carry-over from other donors' samples.

This chain joins TRBV14 and TRBJ2-7; 9 positions agree with TRBD2. The CDR3 contains 15 residues. Germline trimming cut 4 bases from V and 1 base from J; bases unmatched to any gene: 5. Germline V CDR1 and CDR2: SGHDN, FVKESK. The CDR3 DNA reads TGTGCCAGCAGCCGCCCGACTAGCGGTTCCTACGAGCAGTACTTC. Its protein is CASSRPTSGSYEQYF. Drawing the rest from reference TRBV14 and TRBJ2-7, the complete variable domain is EAGVTQFPSHSVIEKGQTVTLRCDPISGHDNLYWYRRVMGKEIKFLLHFVKESKQDESGMPNNRFLAERTGGTYSTLKVQPAELEDSGVYFCASSRPTSGSYEQYFGPGTRLTVT.

This clone was observed once. The rearrangement links TRBV18 to TRBJ2-1; 8 positions match TRBD1. The CDR3 has 15 amino acids. V was clipped by 6 bases and J by 0 bases; unmatched bases: 4. The germline V gene has CDR1 KGHSH and CDR2 LQKENI. The CDR3, as DNA: TGTGCCAGCTCTCGCGACAGGGGCTCCTACAATGAGCAGTTCTTC. Translated: CASSRDRGSYNEQFF. The whole variable domain, remainder taken from reference TRBV18 and TRBJ2-1, is NAGVMQNPRHLVRRRGQEARLRCSPMKGHSHVYWYRQLPEEGLKFMVYLQKENIIDESGMPKERFSAEFPKEGPSILRIQQVVRGDSAAYFCASSRDRGSYNEQFFGPGTRLTVL.

The chain employs TRBV28 and TRBJ1-3; weak D call: TRBD1 (5 bases). V lost 6 bases and J lost 0, with 15 bases in between. Germline loops: CDR1 MDHEN, CDR2 SYDVKM. The CDR3 runs to 16 residues. The CDR3 region has the DNA TGTGCCAGCAGCGGTATACAGGTTTTCTCTGGAAACACCATATATTTT. This gives the protein CASSGIQVFSGNTIYF.

For this clone: In the same sample, other DNA sequences code for this CDR3. The chain has TRBV5-1 and TRBJ2-7; 15 nucleotides line up with TRBD2. CDR3 length: 16 residues. After removal of 4 bases from V and 2 bases from J, the junction contained 4 bases not matched to a gene. The V gene's germline CDR1 is SGHRS and CDR2 YFSETQ. CDR3 in amino acids: CASSPGLAGGAYEQYF. In DNA form, the CDR3 reads TGCGCCAGCAGCCCTGGACTAGCGGGAGGGGCCTACGAGCAGTACTTC. Filled out from reference TRBV5-1 and TRBJ2-7, the complete variable domain reads KAGVTQTPRYLIKTRGQQVTLSCSPISGHRSVSWYQQTPGQGLQFLFEYFSETQRNKGNFPGRFSGRQFSNSRSEMNVSTLELGDSALYLCASSPGLAGGAYEQYFGPGTRLTVT.

V usage is TRBV7-9 and J usage is TRBJ2-7, with 8 bases lining up with TRBD1. Trimming cost V 5 bases and J 5 bases; bases outside gene matches: 11. This CDR3 has 15 amino acids. Germline V gene sequence: CDR1 SEHNR, CDR2 FQNEAQ (reference sequence). This CDR3 is CASSQEGRGLDEQYF. CDR3 nucleotides: TGTGCCAGCAGCCAAGAGGGCAGGGGGCTAGACGAGCAGTACTTC.

The CDR3 loop reads CASSPMPGPVFNYGYTF. The DNA for the CDR3 is TGTGCCAGCAGTCCGATGCCGGGTCCCGTCTTCAACTATGGCTACACCTTC. This sequence joins TRBV28 and TRBJ1-2; D remains unclear. The V end was cut by 5 bases, the J end by 2 bases, with 21 bases between. The CDR3 totals 17 residues. Germline values: CDR1 MDHEN, CDR2 SYDVKM.

The chain recombines TRBV7-9 with TRBJ2-6; D possibly corresponds to TRBD1 (5 bases). The germline CDR1 and CDR2 sequences are SEHNR and FQNEAQ (reference sequence). The V and J ends lost 5 bases and 2 bases respectively, with 13 bases between them. The CDR3 consists of 16 residues. CDR3 sequence (DNA): TGTGCCAGCAGCCCCCCTGGGGCTACTGGGGCCAACGTCCTGACTTTC. Amino acid sequence: CASSPPGATGANVLTF.

Of note for this clone: This sequence may be a read error, since a much larger clone differs from it by one base. V gene TRBV6-1 combines with J gene TRBJ1-5; 7 bases map to TRBD1. J was trimmed by 3 bases and V by 6 bases; bases with no gene match: 2. This CDR3 region has 13 residues. Germline V gene data show CDR1 as MNHNS and CDR2 as SASEGT. The CDR3 loop is CASSGTDNQPQHF. The CDR3 nucleotides are TGTGCCAGCAGCGGGACAGACAATCAGCCCCAGCATTTT.

The rearrangement joins TRBV7-2 to TRBJ1-1; D perhaps matches TRBD1 (6 bases). V gave up 1 base and J gave up 6 bases, with 12 bases separating them. Germline values: CDR1 SGHTA, CDR2 FQGNSA. The CDR3 totals 14 residues. The DNA of the CDR3 is TGTGCCAGCAGCTTAGGAGGGGGGCCTTCTGAAGCTTTCTTT. Residues: CASSLGGGPSEAFF. The full variable domain, rest sourced from reference TRBV7-2 and TRBJ1-1, is GAGVSQSPSNKVTEKGKDVELRCDPISGHTALYWYRQSLGQGLEFLIYFQGNSAPDKSGLPSDRFSAERTGGSVSTLTIQRTQQEDSAVYLCASSLGGGPSEAFFGQGTRLTVV.

Here the CDR3 reads CASSLGTGTLGNTEAFF. CDR3 nucleotide sequence: TGTGCCAGCAGCTTAGGGACAGGCACCCTGGGGAACACTGAAGCTTTCTTT. The rearrangement links TRBV7-3 to TRBJ1-1; the match to TRBD1 covers 8 bases. This CDR3 contains 17 residues. Germline assignment: CDR1 SGHTA and CDR2 FQGTGA. The V segment lost 2 bases and the J segment 1 base; nucleotides outside the gene matches: 9.

The chain has TRBV19 and TRBJ1-1; D unresolved. The CDR3 contains 15 residues. Germline assignment: CDR1 LNHDA and CDR2 SQIVND (reference sequence). Trimming cost V 6 bases and J 0 bases, with 14 bases left between them. The CDR3 coding sequence is TGTGCCAGTAGGATCCACACAGCAATGAACACTGAAGCTTTCTTT. This translates into CASRIHTAMNTEAFF. The full variable domain, completed using reference TRBV19 and TRBJ1-1, is DGGITQSPKYLFRKEGQNVTLSCEQNLNHDAMYWYRQDPGQGLRLIYYSQIVNDFQKGDIAEGYSVSREKKESFPLTVTSAQKNPTAFYLCASRIHTAMNTEAFFGQGTRLTVV.

The rearrangement uses TRBV7-4 and TRBJ2-7; the match to TRBD1 covers 7 bases. CDR1 and CDR2 (germline): SGHVT, SQSDAQ. The CDR3 runs to 16 residues. V was clipped by 4 bases and J by 3 bases; unmatched bases: 12. The CDR3, as DNA: TGTGCCAGCAGCTCGTCGACCGGGACAGTGAACTACGAGCAGTACTTC. It yields the protein CASSSSTGTVNYEQYF.

Worth noting for this clone: Possible read error: a much larger clone is one base away. This chain links TRBV6-1 with TRBJ2-5, with D maybe TRBD1 (5 bases). CDR3 length: 12 amino acids. Germline V gene sequence: CDR1 MNHNS, CDR2 SASEGT. The V gene lost 3 bases and the J gene lost 4 bases, with 6 bases spanning the gap. The CDR3 sequence: CASSDRVETQYF. CDR3 nucleotide sequence: TGTGCCAGCAGTGACAGGGTAGAGACCCAGTACTTC.

About this clone: The sample contains more than one DNA sequence encoding this CDR3. The chain is built from TRBV9 and TRBJ1-3; 7 bases align to TRBD1. V was pared by 3 bases and J by 4 bases, with 4 bases of the junction left unmatched. This CDR3 has 14 amino acids. Germline CDR1 SGDLS, CDR2 YYNGEE. The DNA for the CDR3 is TGTGCCAGCAGCGCGACAGGGCGCGGAAACACCATATATTTT. Translation: CASSATGRGNTIYF.

The chain links TRBV5-4 to TRBJ1-4; tentative D call: TRBD1 (5 bases). The V end was cut by 4 bases, the J end by 5 bases, with 15 bases between. This CDR3 contains 15 residues. CDR1 and CDR2 from the germline V gene are SGHNT and YYREEE (reference sequence). CDR3: CASSDPGGGNEKLFF. The CDR3 DNA reads as TGTGCCAGCAGCGACCCGGGGGGAGGAAATGAAAAACTGTTTTTT.

J is TRBJ2-2 and V is TRBV7-8; possible D gene TRBD2, 5 bases. The CDR3 sequence is 13 residues long. In germline, CDR1 is SGHVS, CDR2 FQNEAQ. V gave up 3 bases and J gave up 7 bases, with 9 bases separating them. DNA for the CDR3: TGTGCCAGCAGCTTTTATCGGGACGGGGAGCTGTTTTTT. Its protein is CASSFYRDGELFF.

This clone was detected ten times or more. Other DNA sequences from this sample encode an identical CDR3 as well. V gene TRBV30 combines with J gene TRBJ1-2; 9 nucleotides align to TRBD1. J was trimmed by 3 bases and V by 2 bases; bases with no gene match: 4. The CDR3 has 14 amino acids. The germline gives CDR1 GTSNPN, CDR2 SVGIG (reference sequence). The CDR3 loop reads CAWSRRDRDYGYTF. CDR3 sequence (DNA): TGTGCCTGGAGTCGCCGGGACAGGGACTATGGCTACACCTTC. The full variable domain, with the rest looked up from reference TRBV30 and TRBJ1-2, is SQTIHQWPATLVQPVGSPLSLECTVEGTSNPNLYWYRQAAGRGLQLLFYSVGIGQISSEVPQNLSASRPQDRQFILSSKKLLLSDSGFYLCAWSRRDRDYGYTFGSGTRLTVV.

The chain joins TRBV7-3 to TRBJ1-2; D might be TRBD1 (6 bases). Trimming cost V 5 bases and J 4 bases, with 20 bases left between them. The CDR3 is 16 residues long. The germline V gene has CDR1 SGHTA and CDR2 FQGTGA. The CDR3 DNA sequence: TGTGCCAGCAGCGCGACCCAAGGGGGAAGTGGCTATGGCTACACCTTC. Translating it yields CASSATQGGSGYGYTF.

This clone was counted only a few times. The gene calls are TRBV18 and TRBJ1-3; the D is unclear. The length of the CDR3 is 16 residues. V lost 4 bases and J lost 0, with 13 bases in between. Germline V gene sequence: CDR1 KGHSH, CDR2 LQKENI. The CDR3 DNA sequence: TGTGCCAGCTCACTAACGACGGATTACTCTGGAAACACCATATATTTT. Its translation is CASSLTTDYSGNTIYF.

This sequence joins TRBV2 and TRBJ2-5; 9 bases agree with TRBD2. The trim removed 3 bases at V and 2 bases at J, leaving 4 bases unmatched. The CDR3 has 15 amino acids. Looked up from germline, CDR1 is SNHLY and CDR2 is FYNNEI. CDR3 nucleotide sequence: TGTGCCAGCAGTGATAGTCTAGCGGGACAAGAGACCCAGTACTTC. It translates to CASSDSLAGQETQYF. Full variable domain (remainder filled in from reference TRBV2 and TRBJ2-5): EPEVTQTPSHQVTQMGQEVILRCVPISNHLYFYWYRQILGQKVEFLVSFYNNEISEKSEIFDDQFSVERPDGSNFTLKIRSTKLEDSAMYFCASSDSLAGQETQYFGPGTRLLVL.

This clone appeared once. The gene calls are TRBV4-3 and TRBJ2-3; D is uncertain. The germline V and J ends were trimmed by 1 base and 2 bases, with 13 bases remaining between them. This CDR3 comprises 16 residues. Looked up from germline, CDR1 is LGHNA and CDR2 is YSLEER. The CDR3 loop reads CASSQGRWAITDTQYF. CDR3 DNA sequence: TGCGCCAGCAGCCAAGGGCGATGGGCGATCACAGATACGCAGTATTTT.

This clone was counted only a few times. The chain has TRBV5-1 and TRBJ1-1; possibly TRBD1 for D (5 bases). The germline V and J ends were trimmed by 7 bases and 0 bases, with 10 bases remaining between them. The CDR3 has 13 residues. The germline gives CDR1 SGHRS, CDR2 YFSETQ. Here the CDR3 DNA reads TGCGCCAGCGGAGGGGAGATGAACACTGAAGCTTTCTTT. As protein: CASGGEMNTEAFF. Full variable domain (remainder filled in from reference TRBV5-1 and TRBJ1-1): KAGVTQTPRYLIKTRGQQVTLSCSPISGHRSVSWYQQTPGQGLQFLFEYFSETQRNKGNFPGRFSGRQFSNSRSEMNVSTLELGDSALYLCASGGEMNTEAFFGQGTRLTVV.

The CDR3 bases are TGTGCCAGCATTTCCGTCGGAGCGGGACGGGAGACCCAGTACTTC. Its protein product is CASISVGAGRETQYF. This chain connects TRBV28 to TRBJ2-5; 7 bases align to TRBD2. Germline-derived CDR1 and CDR2 are MDHEN and SYDVKM. The CDR3 runs 15 residues. J was trimmed by 5 bases and V by 7 bases; bases with no gene match: 13.

The chain joins TRBV4-2 to TRBJ2-1; 11 bases map to TRBD1. CDR1 is LGHNA, CDR2 YNFKEQ, per germline. Losses at the gene ends were 0 bases for V and 6 bases for J; bases not matched to a gene: 4. The CDR3 sequence is 16 residues long. The CDR3 region has the DNA TGTGCCAGCAGCCAAGATATGGGGACAGGGGGCAATGAGCAGTTCTTC. Its protein is CASSQDMGTGGNEQFF.

The chain combines TRBV5-1 with TRBJ1-1, with unresolved D. The germline gives CDR1 SGHRS, CDR2 YFSETQ. The CDR3 runs 15 residues. Trimming cost V 1 base and J 6 bases, with 16 bases left between them. The CDR3 loop reads CASSLLGKTLAEAFF. The CDR3 DNA reads as TGCGCCAGCAGCTTGTTGGGGAAAACACTCGCTGAAGCTTTCTTT.

The gene calls are TRBV2 and TRBJ1-2, with D maybe TRBD1 (6 bases). The CDR3 loop spans 14 amino acids. The V gene's germline CDR1 is SNHLY and CDR2 FYNNEI. The V end was cut by 6 bases, the J end by 3 bases, with 14 bases between. CDR3 loop: CASRRERGDYGYTF. Here the CDR3 DNA reads TGTGCCAGCAGGAGGGAAAGGGGGGACTATGGCTACACCTTC.

This clone came up a few times. J is TRBJ1-5 and V is TRBV2; 11 bases are shared with TRBD1. This CDR3 region has 14 residues. The V gene's germline CDR1 is SNHLY and CDR2 FYNNEI. The V gene end was trimmed by 7 bases and the J gene end by 6 bases; junction bases not matched to a gene: 5. CDR3 coding DNA: TGTGCCAGCAATGGACAGGGGGCAAGTCAGCCCCAGCATTTT. Translating it yields CASNGQGASQPQHF.

The J gene is TRBJ1-3, the V gene TRBV2; 9 nucleotides line up with TRBD1. V was clipped by 6 bases and J by 3 bases; unmatched bases: 3. This CDR3 region has 14 residues. Germline V lookup: CDR1 SNHLY, CDR2 FYNNEI. CDR3: CASRDRGIGNTIYF. The CDR3 nucleotides read TGTGCCAGCAGGGACAGGGGCATTGGAAACACCATATATTTT.

This clone occurred a few times. This chain joins TRBV5-4 and TRBJ1-1; the match to TRBD1 covers 9 bases. The trim removed 4 bases at V and 10 bases at J, leaving 11 bases unmatched. The CDR3 runs to 14 residues. Germline V gene data show CDR1 as SGHNT and CDR2 as YYREEE (reference sequence). CDR3 coding DNA: TGTGCCAGCAGCCTTCGGACAGGGGAAATTGGAGCTTTCTTT. This sequence encodes CASSLRTGEIGAFF.